This record covers a single T cell receptor (beta chain). This entry belongs to a study of blood T cells in healthy people across ages. The sample providers were healthy Caucasian people from Russia, aged about 6 to 95. Next came a second PCR, run for about 6 to 11 cycles, which used a sample-barcoded 5' primer along with a J-beta primer mix. MiXCR, applied by TCRdb to the 5' RACE reads, yields one record per CDR3 protein. The profile shows about 900,000 distinct CDR3 sequences, 62% of them singletons. This sequence was found in a man aged 25-45 years in good health. Sequencing was performed on blood.

CDR3 region: CAIRGLAGGTDTQYF. For the CDR3, the DNA is TGTGCCATCAGGGGGCTAGCGGGGGGCACAGATACGCAGTATTTT. V usage is TRBV10-3 and J usage is TRBJ2-3; 10 bases fit TRBD2. The V gene's germline CDR1 is ENHRY and CDR2 SYGVKD. V was pared by 6 bases and J by 1 base, with 4 bases of the junction left unmatched. The CDR3 sequence is 15 residues long.